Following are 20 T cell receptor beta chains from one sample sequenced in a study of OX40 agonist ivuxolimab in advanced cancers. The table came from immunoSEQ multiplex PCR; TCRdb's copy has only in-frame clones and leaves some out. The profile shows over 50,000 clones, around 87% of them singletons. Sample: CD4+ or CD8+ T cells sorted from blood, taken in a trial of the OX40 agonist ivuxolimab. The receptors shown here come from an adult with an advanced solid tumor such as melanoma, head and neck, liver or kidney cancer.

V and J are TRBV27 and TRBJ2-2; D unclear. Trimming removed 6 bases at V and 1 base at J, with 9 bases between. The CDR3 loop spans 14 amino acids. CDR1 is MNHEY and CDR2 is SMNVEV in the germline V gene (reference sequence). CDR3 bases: TGTGCCAGCAGACGCTGGGTGAACACCGGGGAGCTGTTTTTT. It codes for CASRRWVNTGELFF.

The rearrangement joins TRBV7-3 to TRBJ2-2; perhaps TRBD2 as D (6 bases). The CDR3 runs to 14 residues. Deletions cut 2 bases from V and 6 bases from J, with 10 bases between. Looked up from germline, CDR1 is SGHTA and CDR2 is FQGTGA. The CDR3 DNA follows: TGTGCCAGCAGCTTAGGAGGGTCTTCCGGGGAGCTGTTTTTT. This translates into CASSLGGSSGELFF.

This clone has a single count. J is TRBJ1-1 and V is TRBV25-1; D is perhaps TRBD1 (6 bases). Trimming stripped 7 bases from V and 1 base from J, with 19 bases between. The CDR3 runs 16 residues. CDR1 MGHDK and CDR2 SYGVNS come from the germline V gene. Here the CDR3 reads CASTPGGGLGNTEAFF. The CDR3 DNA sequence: TGTGCCAGCACCCCCGGAGGGGGGCTGGGGAACACTGAAGCTTTCTTT.

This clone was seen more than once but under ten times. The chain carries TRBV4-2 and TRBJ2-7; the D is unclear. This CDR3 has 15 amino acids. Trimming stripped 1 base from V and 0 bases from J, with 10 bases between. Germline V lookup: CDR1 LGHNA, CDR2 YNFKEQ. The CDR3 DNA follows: TGTGCCAGCAGCCAAGTGTTCCGGAGCTCCTACGAGCAGTACTTC. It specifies CASSQVFRSSYEQYF.

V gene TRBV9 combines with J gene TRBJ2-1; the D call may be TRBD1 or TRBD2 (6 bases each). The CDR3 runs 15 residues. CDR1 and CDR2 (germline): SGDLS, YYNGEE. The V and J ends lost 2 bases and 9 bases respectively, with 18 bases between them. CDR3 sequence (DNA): TGTGCCAGCAGCGTCGTGGGGGGCCCCTCGGGTGAGCAGTTCTTC. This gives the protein CASSVVGGPSGEQFF.

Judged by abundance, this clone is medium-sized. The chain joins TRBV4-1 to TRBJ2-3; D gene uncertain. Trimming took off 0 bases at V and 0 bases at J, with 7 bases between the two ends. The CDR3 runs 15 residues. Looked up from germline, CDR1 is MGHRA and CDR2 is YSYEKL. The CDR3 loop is CASSQDPGSTDTQYF. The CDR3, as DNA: TGCGCCAGCAGCCAAGATCCCGGGAGCACAGATACGCAGTATTTT.

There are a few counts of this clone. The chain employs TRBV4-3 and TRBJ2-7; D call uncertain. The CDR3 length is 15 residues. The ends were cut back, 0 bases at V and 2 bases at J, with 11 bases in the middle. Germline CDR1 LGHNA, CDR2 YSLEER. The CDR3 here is CASSQDNGVTYEQYF. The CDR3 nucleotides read TGCGCCAGCAGCCAAGATAATGGCGTCACCTACGAGCAGTACTTC.

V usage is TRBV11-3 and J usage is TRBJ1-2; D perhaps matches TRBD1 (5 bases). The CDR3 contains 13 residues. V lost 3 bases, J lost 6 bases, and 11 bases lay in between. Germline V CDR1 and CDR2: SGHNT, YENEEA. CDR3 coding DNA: TGTGCCAGCAGCTTGAGGGGTACGGATGGCTACACCTTC. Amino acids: CASSLRGTDGYTF.

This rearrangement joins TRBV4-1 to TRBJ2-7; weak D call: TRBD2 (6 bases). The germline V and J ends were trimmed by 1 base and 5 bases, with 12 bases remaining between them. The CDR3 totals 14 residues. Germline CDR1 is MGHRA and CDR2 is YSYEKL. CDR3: CASSQGGVRNEQYF. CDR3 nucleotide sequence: TGCGCCAGCAGCCAAGGGGGGGTAAGGAACGAGCAGTACTTC.

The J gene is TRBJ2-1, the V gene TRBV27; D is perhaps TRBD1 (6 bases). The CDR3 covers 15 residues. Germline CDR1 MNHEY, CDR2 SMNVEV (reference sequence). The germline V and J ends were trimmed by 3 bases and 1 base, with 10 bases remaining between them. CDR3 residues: CASSLGAGSYNEQFF. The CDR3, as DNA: TGTGCCAGCAGTTTGGGGGCTGGATCCTACAATGAGCAGTTCTTC.

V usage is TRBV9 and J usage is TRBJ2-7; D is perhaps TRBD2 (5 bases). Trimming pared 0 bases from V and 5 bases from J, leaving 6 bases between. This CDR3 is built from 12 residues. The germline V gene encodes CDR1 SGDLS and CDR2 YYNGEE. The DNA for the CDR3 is TGTGCCAGCAGCGTAGGAGCGGACGAGCAGTACTTC. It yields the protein CASSVGADEQYF.

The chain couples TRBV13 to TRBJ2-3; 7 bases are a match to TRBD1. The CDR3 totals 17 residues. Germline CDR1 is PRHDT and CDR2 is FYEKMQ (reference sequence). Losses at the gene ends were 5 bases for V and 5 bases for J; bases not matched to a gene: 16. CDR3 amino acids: CASSVDRDSPFGDTQYF. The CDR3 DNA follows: TGTGCCAGCAGCGTAGACCGGGACAGTCCCTTTGGAGATACGCAGTATTTT.

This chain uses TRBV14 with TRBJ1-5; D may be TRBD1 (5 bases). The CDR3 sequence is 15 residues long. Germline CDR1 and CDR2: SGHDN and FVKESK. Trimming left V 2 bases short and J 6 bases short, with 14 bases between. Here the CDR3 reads CASSQPQAGVQPQHF. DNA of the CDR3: TGTGCCAGCAGCCAACCCCAAGCGGGGGTTCAGCCCCAGCATTTT.

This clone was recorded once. The CDR3 loop is CASSEIPTDTQYF. The CDR3, as DNA: TGTGCCAGCAGTGAAATACCCACAGATACGCAGTATTTT. V and J are TRBV6-1 and TRBJ2-3; the D is unclear. V lost 2 bases and J 2 bases, leaving 5 bases between the germline ends. The CDR3 is made up of 13 amino acids. Germline CDR1 MNHNS, CDR2 SASEGT.

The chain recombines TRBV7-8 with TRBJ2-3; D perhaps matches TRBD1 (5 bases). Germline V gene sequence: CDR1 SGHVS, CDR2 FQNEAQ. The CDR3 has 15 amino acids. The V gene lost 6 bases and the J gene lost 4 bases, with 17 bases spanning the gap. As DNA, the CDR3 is TGTGCCAGCAGTTTGGAAAGGGGTAGAGCAGATACGCAGTATTTT. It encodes CASSLERGRADTQYF.

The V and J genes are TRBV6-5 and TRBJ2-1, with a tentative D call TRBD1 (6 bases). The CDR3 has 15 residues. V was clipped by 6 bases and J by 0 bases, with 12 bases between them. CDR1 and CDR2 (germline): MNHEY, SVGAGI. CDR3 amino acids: CASSSQGDSYNEQFF. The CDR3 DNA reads TGTGCCAGCAGCTCACAGGGAGACTCCTACAATGAGCAGTTCTTC.

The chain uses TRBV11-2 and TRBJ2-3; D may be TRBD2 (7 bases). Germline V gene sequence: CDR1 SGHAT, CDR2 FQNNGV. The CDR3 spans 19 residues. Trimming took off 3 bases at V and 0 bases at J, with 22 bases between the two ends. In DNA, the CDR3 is TGTGCCAGCAGCTTCCCTAGTGGGGGGGCCGATTTCAGCACAGATACGCAGTATTTT. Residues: CASSFPSGGADFSTDTQYF. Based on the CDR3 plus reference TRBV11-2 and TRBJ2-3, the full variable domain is EAGVAQSPRYKIIEKRQSVAFWCNPISGHATLYWYQQILGQGPKLLIQFQNNGVVDDSQLPKDRFSAERLKGVDSTLKIQPAKLEDSAVYLCASSFPSGGADFSTDTQYFGPGTRLTVL.

The CDR3: CASSLVEVSGNTIYF. DNA of the CDR3: TGTGCCAGCAGCTTAGTTGAAGTTTCTGGAAACACCATATATTTT. V usage is TRBV7-2 and J usage is TRBJ1-3, with D uncertain. The CDR3 has 15 residues. Trimming pared 1 base from V and 1 base from J, leaving 8 bases between. Germline V gives CDR1 SGHTA, CDR2 FQGNSA. The full variable domain, its missing parts supplied by reference TRBV7-2 and TRBJ1-3, is GAGVSQSPSNKVTEKGKDVELRCDPISGHTALYWYRQSLGQGLEFLIYFQGNSAPDKSGLPSDRFSAERTGGSVSTLTIQRTQQEDSAVYLCASSLVEVSGNTIYFGEGSWLTVV.

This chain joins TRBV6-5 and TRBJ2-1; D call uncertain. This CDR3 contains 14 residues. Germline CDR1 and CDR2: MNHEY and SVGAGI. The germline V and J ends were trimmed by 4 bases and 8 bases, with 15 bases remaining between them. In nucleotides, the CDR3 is TGTGCCAGCAGTTCCCCTTCGACTCGGGATGAGCAGTTCTTC. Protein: CASSSPSTRDEQFF.

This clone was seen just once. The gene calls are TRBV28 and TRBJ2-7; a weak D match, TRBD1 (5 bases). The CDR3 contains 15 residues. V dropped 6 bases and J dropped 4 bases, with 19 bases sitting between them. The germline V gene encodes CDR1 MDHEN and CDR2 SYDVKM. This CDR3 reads CASSSHRQPGYEQYF. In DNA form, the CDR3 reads TGTGCCAGCAGCTCCCACAGGCAGCCAGGGTACGAGCAGTACTTC.